The sequence of this TCR beta chain was determined in a study of cytomegalovirus exposure and HLA in healthy donors. The PCR was carried out with 60 Vbeta primers and 13 Jbeta primers. The data were produced by immunoSEQ multiplex PCR, yet TCRdb's version contains in-frame clones alone and is incomplete. The sample lists 150,000 to 200,000 clones; 60% to 80% were seen once. Looked up from germline, CDR1 is SGHTA and CDR2 is FQGNSA. J lost 1 base, V lost 5 bases, and 16 bases had no gene match. The length of the CDR3 is 18 residues. This clonotype was sampled from a woman between 35 and 50 years old in good health and CMV-seropositive. The sequenced material came from PBMCs. The V and J genes are TRBV7-2 and TRBJ1-1, with 7 nucleotides matching TRBD1. CDR3 nucleotides: TGTGCCAGCAGCCACGACAGGGTTGGTGGTGGCCGGAACACTGAAGCTTTCTTT. Amino acid sequence: CASSHDRVGGGRNTEAFF. Together with reference TRBV7-2 and TRBJ1-1, the CDR3 gives the full variable domain: GAGVSQSPSNKVTEKGKDVELRCDPISGHTALYWYRQSLGQGLEFLIYFQGNSAPDKSGLPSDRFSAERTGGSVSTLTIQRTQQEDSAVYLCASSHDRVGGGRNTEAFFGQGTRLTVV.